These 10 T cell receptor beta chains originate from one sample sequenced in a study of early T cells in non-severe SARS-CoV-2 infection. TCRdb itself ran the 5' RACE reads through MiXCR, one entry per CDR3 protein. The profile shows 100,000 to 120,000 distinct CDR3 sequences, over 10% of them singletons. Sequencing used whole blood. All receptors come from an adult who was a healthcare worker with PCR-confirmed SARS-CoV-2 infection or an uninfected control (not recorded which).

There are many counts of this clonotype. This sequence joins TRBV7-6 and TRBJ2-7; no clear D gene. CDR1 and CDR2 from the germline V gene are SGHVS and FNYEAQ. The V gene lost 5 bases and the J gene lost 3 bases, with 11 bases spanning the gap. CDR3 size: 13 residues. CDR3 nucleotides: TGTGCCAGCAGCCTGGGTTTCGGCTACGAGCAGTACTTC. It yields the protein CASSLGFGYEQYF.

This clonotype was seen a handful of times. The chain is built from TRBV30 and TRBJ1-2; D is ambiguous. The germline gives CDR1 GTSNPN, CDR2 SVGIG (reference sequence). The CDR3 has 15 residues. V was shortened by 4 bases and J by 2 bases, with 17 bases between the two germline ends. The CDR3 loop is CAWKIGRAENYGYTF. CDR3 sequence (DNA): TGTGCCTGGAAGATCGGTCGGGCAGAGAACTATGGCTACACCTTC.

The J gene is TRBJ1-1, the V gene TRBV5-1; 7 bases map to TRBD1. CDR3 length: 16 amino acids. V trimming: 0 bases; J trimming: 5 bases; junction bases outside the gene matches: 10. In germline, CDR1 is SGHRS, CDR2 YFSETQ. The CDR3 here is CASSLDRGRGETEAFF. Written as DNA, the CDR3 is TGCGCCAGCAGCTTGGACAGGGGACGGGGAGAAACTGAAGCTTTCTTT.

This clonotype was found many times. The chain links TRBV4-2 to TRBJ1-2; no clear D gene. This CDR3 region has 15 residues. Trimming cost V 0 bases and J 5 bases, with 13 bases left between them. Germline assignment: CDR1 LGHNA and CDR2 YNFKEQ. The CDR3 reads CASSQDLRPDYGYTF. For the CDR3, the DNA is TGTGCCAGCAGCCAAGATCTGAGGCCCGATTATGGCTACACCTTC.

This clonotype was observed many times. The DNA of the CDR3 is TGTGCCTGGATGGACGGTAACTATGGCTACACCTTC. It specifies CAWMDGNYGYTF. The genes are TRBV30 and TRBJ1-2, with D unclear. Germline V gene sequence: CDR1 GTSNPN, CDR2 SVGIG (reference sequence). There are 12 residues in the CDR3. The germline V and J ends were trimmed by 4 bases and 1 base, with 7 bases remaining between them.

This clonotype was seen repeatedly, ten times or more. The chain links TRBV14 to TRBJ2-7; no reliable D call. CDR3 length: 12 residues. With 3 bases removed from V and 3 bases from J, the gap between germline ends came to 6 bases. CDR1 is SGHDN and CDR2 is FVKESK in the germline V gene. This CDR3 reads CASSQQFYEQYF. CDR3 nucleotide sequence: TGTGCCAGCAGCCAGCAGTTCTACGAGCAGTACTTC.

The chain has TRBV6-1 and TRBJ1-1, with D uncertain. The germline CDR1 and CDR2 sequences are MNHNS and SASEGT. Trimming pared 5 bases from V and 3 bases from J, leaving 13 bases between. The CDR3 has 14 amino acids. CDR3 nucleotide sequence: TGTGCCAGCAGTAAGCCACCTCTGGACACTGAAGCTTTCTTT. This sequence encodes CASSKPPLDTEAFF.

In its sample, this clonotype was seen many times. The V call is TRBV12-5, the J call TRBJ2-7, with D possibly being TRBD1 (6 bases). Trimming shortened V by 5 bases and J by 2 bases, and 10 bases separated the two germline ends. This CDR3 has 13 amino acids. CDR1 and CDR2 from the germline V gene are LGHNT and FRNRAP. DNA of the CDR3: TGTGCTAGTGGTCCAAGGACAGCCTACGAGCAGTACTTC. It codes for CASGPRTAYEQYF.

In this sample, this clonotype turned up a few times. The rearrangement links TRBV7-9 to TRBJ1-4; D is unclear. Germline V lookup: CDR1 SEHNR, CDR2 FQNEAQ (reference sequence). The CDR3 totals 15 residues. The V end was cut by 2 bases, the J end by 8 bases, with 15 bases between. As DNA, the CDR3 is TGTGCCAGCAGCTTAAGTCTGACCCGCGGCGAAAAACTGTTTTTT. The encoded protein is CASSLSLTRGEKLFF.

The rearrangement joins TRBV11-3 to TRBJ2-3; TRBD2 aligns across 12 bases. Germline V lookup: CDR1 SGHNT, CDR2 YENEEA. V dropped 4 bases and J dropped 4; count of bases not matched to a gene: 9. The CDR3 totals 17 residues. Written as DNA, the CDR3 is TGTGCCAGCAGCTCCCGACGGACTAGCGGGGACCCAGATACGCAGTATTTT. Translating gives CASSSRRTSGDPDTQYF.